The 2 T cell receptor beta chains in this list originate from one sample, sequenced in a study of blood T cell repertoires in COVID-19. The method was immunoSEQ multiplex PCR; TCRdb's version includes in-frame clones alone and lacks a portion of them. The sample carries 45,000 to 60,000 clones, roughly 84% recorded once. The specimen was peripheral blood. Receptors were obtained from a man aged 65 to 85 with active COVID-19.

The V and J genes are TRBV5-1 and TRBJ1-2, with 7 bases identical to TRBD1. V shed 4 bases and J 5 bases; nucleotides not matched to a gene: 8. Germline V lookup: CDR1 SGHRS, CDR2 YFSETQ. The CDR3 spans 14 residues. The CDR3 is CASSTKQGSYGYTF. The CDR3 bases are TGCGCCAGCAGCACAAAACAGGGGTCGTATGGCTACACCTTC.

CDR3 bases: TGTGCCATCAGCGCCTACGAGCAGGGGGCGCGTAACTATGGCTACACCTTC. Protein sequence: CAISAYEQGARNYGYTF. This chain joins TRBV10-3 and TRBJ1-2; TRBD1 agrees at 8 bases. Trimming at V came to 6 bases and at J to 1 base, leaving 13 bases not matched to a gene. The CDR3 sequence is 17 residues long. Germline lookup yields CDR1 ENHRY and CDR2 SYGVKD.